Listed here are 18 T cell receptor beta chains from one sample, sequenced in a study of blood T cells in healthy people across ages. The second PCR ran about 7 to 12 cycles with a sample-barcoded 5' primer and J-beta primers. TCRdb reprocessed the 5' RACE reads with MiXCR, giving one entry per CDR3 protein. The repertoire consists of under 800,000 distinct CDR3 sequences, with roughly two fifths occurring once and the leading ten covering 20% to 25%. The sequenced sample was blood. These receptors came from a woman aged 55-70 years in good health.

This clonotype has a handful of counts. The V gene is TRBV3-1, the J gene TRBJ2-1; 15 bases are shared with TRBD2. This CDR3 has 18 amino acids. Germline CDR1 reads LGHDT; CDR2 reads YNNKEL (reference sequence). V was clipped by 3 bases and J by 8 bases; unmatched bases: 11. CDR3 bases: TGTGCCAGCAGCCAGGCCGGGACTAGCGGGAGGTATAGTGATGAGCAGTTCTTC. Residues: CASSQAGTSGRYSDEQFF.

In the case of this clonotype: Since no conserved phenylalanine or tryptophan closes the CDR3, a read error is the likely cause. Here the CDR3 reads CSVDRGALMNTEAFY. CDR3 nucleotides: TGCAGCGTTGATCGCGGGGCACTCATGAACACTGAAGCTTTCTAT. J is TRBJ1-1 and V is TRBV29-1, with D possibly TRBD1 on 5 matching bases. Germline V lookup: CDR1 SQVTM, CDR2 ANQGSEA. The CDR3 is 15 amino acids. V gave up 3 bases and J gave up 0 bases, with 14 bases separating them.

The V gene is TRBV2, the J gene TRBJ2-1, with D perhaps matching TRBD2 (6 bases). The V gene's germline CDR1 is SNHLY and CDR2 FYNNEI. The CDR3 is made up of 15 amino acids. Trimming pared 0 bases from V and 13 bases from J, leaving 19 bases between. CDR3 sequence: CASSEALSSEETQFF. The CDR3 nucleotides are TGTGCCAGCAGTGAAGCGCTCTCTAGCGAAGAGACCCAGTTCTTC.

The CDR3 sequence: CAISGETGTEAFF. The CDR3 coding sequence is TGTGCCATCAGTGGGGAGACGGGGACTGAAGCTTTCTTT. The chain is built from TRBV10-3 and TRBJ1-1; no firm D call. CDR1 and CDR2 from the germline V gene are ENHRY and SYGVKD. V was trimmed by 4 bases and J by 5 bases, leaving 11 bases between them. CDR3 size: 13 residues.

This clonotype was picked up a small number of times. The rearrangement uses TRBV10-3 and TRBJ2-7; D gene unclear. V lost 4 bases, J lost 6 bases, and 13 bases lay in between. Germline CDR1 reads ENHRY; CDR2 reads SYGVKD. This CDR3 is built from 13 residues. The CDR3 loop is CAISAGVQAEQYF. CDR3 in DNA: TGTGCCATCAGTGCTGGGGTGCAGGCCGAGCAGTACTTC.

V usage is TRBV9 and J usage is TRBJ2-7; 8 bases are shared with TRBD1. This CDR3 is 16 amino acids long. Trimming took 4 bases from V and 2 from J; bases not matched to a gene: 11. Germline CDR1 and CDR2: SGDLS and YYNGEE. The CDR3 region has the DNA TGTGCCAGCAGCAACGGACAGGGTTGGGGGGCCTACGAGCAGTACTTC. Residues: CASSNGQGWGAYEQYF.

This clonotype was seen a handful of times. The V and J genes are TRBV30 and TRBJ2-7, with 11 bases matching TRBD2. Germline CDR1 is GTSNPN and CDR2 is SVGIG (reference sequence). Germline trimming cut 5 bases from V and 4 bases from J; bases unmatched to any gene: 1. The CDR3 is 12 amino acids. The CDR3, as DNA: TGTGCCTGGGGACTAGCGGGTTACGAGCAGTACTTC. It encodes CAWGLAGYEQYF.

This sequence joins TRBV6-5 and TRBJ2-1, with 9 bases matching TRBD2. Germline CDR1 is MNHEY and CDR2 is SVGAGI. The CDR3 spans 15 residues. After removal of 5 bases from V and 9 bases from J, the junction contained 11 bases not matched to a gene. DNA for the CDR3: TGTGCCAGCAGTCCCCCCGGGCGGGGGGGCTCTGAGCAGTTCTTC. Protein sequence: CASSPPGRGGSEQFF.

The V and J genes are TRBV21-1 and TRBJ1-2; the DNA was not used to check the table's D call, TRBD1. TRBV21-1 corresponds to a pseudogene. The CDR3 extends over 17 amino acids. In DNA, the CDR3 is TGTGCCAGCAGCAAAGCATCAACCTGGACAGGGCCTAGGTCGGACACCTTC. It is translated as CASSKASTWTGPRSDTF.

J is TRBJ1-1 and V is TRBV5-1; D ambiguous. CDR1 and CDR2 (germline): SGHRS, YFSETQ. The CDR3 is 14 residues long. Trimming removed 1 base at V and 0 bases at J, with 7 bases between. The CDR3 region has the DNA TGCGCCAGCAGCTTGTCCTCTTTGAACACTGAAGCTTTCTTT. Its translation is CASSLSSLNTEAFF.

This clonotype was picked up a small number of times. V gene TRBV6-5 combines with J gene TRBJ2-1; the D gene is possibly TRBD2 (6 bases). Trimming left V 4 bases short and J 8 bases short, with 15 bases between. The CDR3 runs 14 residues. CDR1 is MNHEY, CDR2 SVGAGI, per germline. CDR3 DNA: TGTGCCAGCAGTTTTCCCGGGACTCGGGATGAGCAGTTCTTC. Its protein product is CASSFPGTRDEQFF.

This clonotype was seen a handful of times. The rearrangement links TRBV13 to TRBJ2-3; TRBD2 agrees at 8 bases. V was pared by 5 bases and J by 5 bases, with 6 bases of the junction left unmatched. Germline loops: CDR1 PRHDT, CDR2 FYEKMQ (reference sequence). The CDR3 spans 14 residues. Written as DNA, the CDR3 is TGTGCCAGCAGCGAAGGGACTAGGGGAGATACGCAGTATTTT. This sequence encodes CASSEGTRGDTQYF.

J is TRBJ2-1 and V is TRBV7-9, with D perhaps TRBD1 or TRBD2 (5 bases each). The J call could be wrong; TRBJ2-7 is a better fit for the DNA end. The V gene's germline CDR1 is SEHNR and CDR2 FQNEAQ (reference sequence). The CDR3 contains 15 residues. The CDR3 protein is CASSLDGTPGYEQYF. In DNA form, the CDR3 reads TGTGCCAGCAGCTTAGATGGGACCCCCGGGTACGAGCAGTACTTC.

DNA of the CDR3: TGTGCCAGCAGTTACCTCGGCCTCGGGGCCACAGATACGCAGTATTTT. Protein product: CASSYLGLGATDTQYF. The chain has TRBV6-6 and TRBJ2-3; D assignment may be TRBD1 or TRBD2 (5 bases each). Germline CDR1 is MNHNY and CDR2 is SVGAGI (reference sequence). The CDR3 totals 16 residues. The ends were cut back, 2 bases at V and 2 bases at J, with 14 bases in the middle.

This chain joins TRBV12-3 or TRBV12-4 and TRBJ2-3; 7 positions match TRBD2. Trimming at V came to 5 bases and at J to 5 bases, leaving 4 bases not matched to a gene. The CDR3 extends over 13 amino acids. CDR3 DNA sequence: TGTGCCAGCAGTATCGGGAGGATAGATACGCAGTATTTT. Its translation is CASSIGRIDTQYF.

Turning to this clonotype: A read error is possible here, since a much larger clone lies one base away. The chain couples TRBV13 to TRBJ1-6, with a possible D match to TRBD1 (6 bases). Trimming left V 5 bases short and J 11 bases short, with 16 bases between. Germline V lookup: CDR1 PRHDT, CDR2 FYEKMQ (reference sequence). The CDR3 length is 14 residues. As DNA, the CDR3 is TGTGCCAGCAGCACGGGACAAGAGAATCCACCCCTCCACTTT. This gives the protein CASSTGQENPPLHF.

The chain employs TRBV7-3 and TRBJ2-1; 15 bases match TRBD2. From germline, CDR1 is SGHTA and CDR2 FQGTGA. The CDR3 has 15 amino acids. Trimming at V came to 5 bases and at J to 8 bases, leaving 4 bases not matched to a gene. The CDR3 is CASSEGLAGGHEQFF. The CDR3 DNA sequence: TGTGCCAGCAGCGAGGGACTAGCGGGAGGCCATGAGCAGTTCTTC.

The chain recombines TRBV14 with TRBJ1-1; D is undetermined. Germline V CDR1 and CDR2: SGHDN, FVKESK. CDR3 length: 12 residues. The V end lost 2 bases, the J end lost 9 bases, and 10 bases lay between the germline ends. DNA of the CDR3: TGTGCCAGCAGCCAAACCCCTGGTAAAGCTTTCTTT. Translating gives CASSQTPGKAFF. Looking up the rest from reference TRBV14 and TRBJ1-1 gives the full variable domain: EAGVTQFPSHSVIEKGQTVTLRCDPISGHDNLYWYRRVMGKEIKFLLHFVKESKQDESGMPNNRFLAERTGGTYSTLKVQPAELEDSGVYFCASSQTPGKAFFGQGTRLTVV.